The present T cell receptor beta chain was sequenced within a study of early T cells in non-severe SARS-CoV-2 infection. Study in general: Sequencing used unsorted whole-blood bulk RNA, so chains lack pairing.

As regards this clonotype: Its specificity is unknown.

Study-level points and caveats: Using VDJdb, the matching emphasized anti-spike CD8 responses while missing private and CD4 specificities.

Germline CDR1 is MRHNA and CDR2 is SNTAGT. The CDR3 runs 14 residues. Trimming at V came to 3 bases and at J to 8 bases, leaving 6 bases not matched to a gene. Tagging with unique molecular identifiers was applied to individual cDNA molecules. Each CDR3 protein gets one entry after TCRdb re-called the 5' RACE reads with MiXCR. Seen here are 50,000 to 60,000 distinct CDR3 sequences, around 9.3% observed once, and the top ten hold approximately 4%. The sample was whole blood, taken at baseline. This sequence originates from an adult who was a healthcare worker with PCR-confirmed SARS-CoV-2 infection or an uninfected control (not recorded which). The chain couples TRBV6-4 to TRBJ2-2; 7 nucleotides match TRBD1. The CDR3 bases are TGTGCCAGCAGTGAGAGGACAGGAAATGGGGAGCTGTTTTTT. Translating gives CASSERTGNGELFF.